The TCR beta chain described here comes from a study of blood T cells in healthy people across ages. Findings and caveats of the study: Naive CD4+ cell counts and diversity both ran higher in long-lived than in aged donors.

As for this clonotype: The antigen is not known.

V shed 6 bases and J 8 bases; nucleotides not matched to a gene: 6. The CDR3 totals 13 residues. PCR was performed a second time for roughly 7 to 11 cycles using a sample-barcoded 5' primer and a J-beta primer mix. Each cDNA molecule was tagged by a template-switch adaptor that had 12 random nucleotides. TCRdb re-called the 5' RACE reads through MiXCR, storing one row per CDR3 protein. The sample contains 1.5 million to 1.8 million distinct CDR3 sequences, approximately 43% of which appear only once. The receptor's source is a woman under 30 in good health. This sequence joins TRBV12-3 or TRBV12-4 and TRBJ2-1, with 8 bases that match TRBD2. The sequenced sample was blood. The CDR3 region is CASRRAGDHEQFF. CDR3 DNA: TGTGCCAGCAGACGAGCGGGAGACCATGAGCAGTTCTTC.